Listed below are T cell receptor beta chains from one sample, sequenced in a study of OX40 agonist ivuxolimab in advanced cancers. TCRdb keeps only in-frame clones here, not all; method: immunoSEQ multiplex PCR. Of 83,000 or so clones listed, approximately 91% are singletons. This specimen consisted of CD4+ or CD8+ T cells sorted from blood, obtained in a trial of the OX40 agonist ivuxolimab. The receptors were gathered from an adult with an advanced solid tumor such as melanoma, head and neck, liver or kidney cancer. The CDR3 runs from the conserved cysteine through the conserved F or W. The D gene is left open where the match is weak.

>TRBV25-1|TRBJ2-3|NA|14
CASSVSEWADTQYF
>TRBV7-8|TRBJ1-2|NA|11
CASSSHGGNTF
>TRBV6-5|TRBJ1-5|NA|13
CASRKGNNQPQHF
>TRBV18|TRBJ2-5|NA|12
CASSPLGETQYF
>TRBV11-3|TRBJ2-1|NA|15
CASSSPGRAYNEQFF
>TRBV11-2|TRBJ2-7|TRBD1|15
CASSERDRILYEQYF
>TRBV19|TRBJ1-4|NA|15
CASRKGGPTNEKLFF
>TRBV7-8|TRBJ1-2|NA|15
CASSLVTGLGHGYTF
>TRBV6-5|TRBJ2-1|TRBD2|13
CASSRGTSVEQFF
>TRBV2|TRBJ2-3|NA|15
CASSEEPVEGDTQYF
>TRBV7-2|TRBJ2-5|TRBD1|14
CASIGTDYQETQYF
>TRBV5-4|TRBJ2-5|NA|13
CASSPGSHETQYF
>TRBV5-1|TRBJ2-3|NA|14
CASSLSQGSDTQYF
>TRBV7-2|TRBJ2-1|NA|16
CASSRALELSYNEQFF
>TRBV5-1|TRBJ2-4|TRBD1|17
CASTTPGTGAHLNIQYF
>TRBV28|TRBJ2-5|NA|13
CASSLGGLETQYF
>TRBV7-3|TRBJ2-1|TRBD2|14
CASSSSGSHNEQFF
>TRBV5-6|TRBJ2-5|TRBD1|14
CASSLGQGGETQYF
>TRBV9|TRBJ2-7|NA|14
CASSPLGRGYEQYF
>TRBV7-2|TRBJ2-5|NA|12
CASSTRRETQYF